These T cell receptor beta chains were read from a single sample in a study of response to subunit inactivated influenza vaccine. TCRdb ran MiXCR on the RT-PCR reads and lists one entry per CDR3 protein. This sample has approximately 170,000 distinct CDR3 sequences, with less than 15% found just once. The data also belong to a second study, concerning T cells expressing NK-cell markers.

The sequences come from CD8+ T cells sorted from PBMCs, collected 11 to 12 days after vaccination. These receptors originate from a man between 50 and 59 years old who received an inactivated influenza vaccine. Each CDR3 is given with its conserved first and last residue. The D gene is left open where the match is weak. Clone size is not always given. Where it is, it says once, few, many or a class for expanded clones.

d_gene	v_gene	abundance	j_gene	CDR3aa	CDR3nt
TRBD2	TRBV27	few	TRBJ2-3	CASSRLAGGSTDTQYF	TGTGCCAGCAGCCGATTAGCGGGAGGTTCCACAGATACGCAGTATTTT
NA	TRBV4-3	few	TRBJ2-5	CASSQQKGYQETQYF	TGCGCCAGCAGCCAACAGAAGGGGTACCAAGAGACCCAGTACTTC
NA	TRBV4-1	many	TRBJ1-2	CASSQDGTIQGYTF	TGCGCCAGCAGCCAAGATGGGACCATCCAAGGCTACACCTTC
TRBD1	TRBV29-1	NA	TRBJ2-7	CSATGVDEQYF	TGCAGCGCGACAGGGGTCGACGAGCAGTACTTC
NA	TRBV5-6	few	TRBJ2-7	CASSSGLQVYEQYF	TGTGCCAGCAGCTCCGGTTTGCAGGTATACGAGCAGTACTTC
TRBD1	TRBV27	many	TRBJ1-2	CASSTDREGGYTF	TGTGCCAGCTCCACCGACAGGGAGGGCGGCTACACCTTC
NA	TRBV28	NA	TRBJ2-3	CASSLDRSTDTQYF	TGTGCCAGCAGTTTGGACAGAAGCACAGATACGCAGTATTTT
NA	TRBV4-3	NA	TRBJ2-1	CASSQDTSSSYNEQFF	TGCGCCAGCAGCCAAGATACTTCGAGCTCCTACAATGAGCAGTTCTTC
NA	TRBV7-6	few	TRBJ2-2	CASSFGVDRPNTGELFF	TGTGCCAGCAGCTTTGGCGTCGATCGGCCGAACACCGGGGAGCTGTTTTTT
NA	TRBV20-1	NA	TRBJ1-2	CSARDPGGANYGYTF	TGCAGTGCTAGAGACCCCGGGGGAGCTAACTATGGCTACACCTTC
NA	TRBV6-5	NA	TRBJ1-1	CASGREAFF	TGTGCCAGCGGCCGCGAAGCTTTCTTT
NA	TRBV6-2/TRBV6-3	few	TRBJ1-5	CASSYFDSNQPQHF	TGTGCCAGCAGTTACTTCGACAGCAATCAGCCCCAGCATTTT
TRBD2	TRBV28	NA	TRBJ2-1	CASGTSGVYNEQFF	TGTGCCAGCGGGACTAGCGGGGTTTACAATGAGCAGTTCTTC
NA	TRBV21-1	few	TRBJ2-7	CASSRRRDRGGYEQYF	TGTGCCAGCAGCAGGCGTCGGGACAGGGGTGGCTACGAGCAGTACTTC
NA	TRBV6-5	NA	TRBJ1-1	CASSAGSTEAFF	TGTGCCAGCAGCGCAGGGAGTACTGAAGCTTTCTTT
NA	TRBV7-9	many	TRBJ2-1	CAQYNEQFF	TGTGCCCAGTACAATGAGCAGTTCTTC
TRBD2	TRBV3-1	few	TRBJ2-7	CASSLRTGTSWYEQYF	TGTGCCAGCAGTCTACGAACCGGGACTAGCTGGTACGAGCAGTACTTC
TRBD1	TRBV2	NA	TRBJ2-3	CASKVWDRYTDTQYF	TGTGCCAGCAAGGTCTGGGACAGATACACAGATACGCAGTATTTT
NA	TRBV4-1	few	TRBJ2-1	CASSQDQSSYNEQFF	TGCGCCAGCAGCCAAGATCAAAGCTCCTACAATGAGCAGTTCTTC
NA	TRBV20-1	many	TRBJ2-1	CSARDLGSYNEQFF	TGCAGTGCTAGAGATCTGGGCTCCTACAATGAGCAGTTCTTC
NA	TRBV5-1	few	TRBJ2-7	CASSWEGQAYYEQYF	TGCGCCAGCAGTTGGGAGGGACAGGCCTACTACGAGCAGTACTTC
NA	TRBV11-2	few	TRBJ1-1	CASSPDLYTEAFF	TGTGCCAGCAGCCCAGACTTGTACACTGAAGCTTTCTTT
NA	TRBV4-2	NA	TRBJ2-7	CASSQGSSWTSYEQYF	TGTGCCAGCAGCCAAGGTTCGTCTTGGACTTCCTACGAGCAGTACTTC
TRBD2	TRBV2	NA	TRBJ2-2	CASSYLGEGLTGELFF	TGTGCCAGCAGTTACCTAGGGGAGGGGTTAACCGGGGAGCTGTTTTTT
TRBD1	TRBV7-6	NA	TRBJ2-7	CASSLARKGAAYEQYF	TGTGCCAGCAGCTTAGCGCGGAAGGGGGCGGCCTACGAGCAGTACTTC
NA	TRBV10-3	few	TRBJ1-3	CAISIRGSYSGNTIYF	TGTGCCATCAGTATCCGGGGGTCCTACTCTGGAAACACCATATATTTT
TRBD2	TRBV7-9	many	TRBJ2-1	CASSLTSGGFNEQFF	TGTGCCAGCAGCTTAACTAGCGGGGGGTTCAATGAGCAGTTCTTC
NA	TRBV2	few	TRBJ1-5	CASSELGGSNQPQHF	TGTGCCAGCAGTGAATTAGGAGGGAGCAATCAGCCCCAGCATTTT
TRBD2	TRBV7-9	few	TRBJ2-7	CASSSGLAGISSYEQYF	TGTGCCAGCAGCTCGGGACTAGCGGGGATAAGCTCCTACGAGCAGTACTTC